Below are 4 T cell receptor beta chains sequenced from a single sample in a study of cytomegalovirus exposure and HLA in healthy donors. PCR involved 60 Vbeta and 13 Jbeta primers. Clones were read by immunoSEQ multiplex PCR, and TCRdb kept only the in-frame ones, dropping some. The sample holds 150,000 to 160,000 clones; approximately 79% are singletons and the top ten take 6.5% to 7.5%. The source material was PBMCs. These receptors all come from a woman between 45 and 60 years old in good health and CMV-seropositive.

The chain links TRBV5-8 to TRBJ2-2; the match to TRBD1 covers 7 bases. CDR3 length equals 14 residues. V gave up 0 bases and J gave up 6 bases; unmatched junction bases: 2. CDR1 and CDR2 (germline): SGHTS, YDEGEE. The CDR3 DNA follows: TGTGCCAGCAGCTTGGGACAGGGCCCCGGGGAGCTGTTTTTT. Translation gives CASSLGQGPGELFF.

V usage is TRBV10-3 and J usage is TRBJ2-7; 8 nucleotides align to TRBD1. The CDR3 contains 16 residues. The junction had 11 bases not matched to a gene; V was cut back by 4 bases and J by 3 bases. Looked up from germline, CDR1 is ENHRY and CDR2 is SYGVKD. The CDR3 sequence: CAISASPDRVYYEQYF. CDR3 bases: TGTGCCATCAGTGCTTCACCGGACAGGGTATACTACGAGCAGTACTTC.

This clone was seen only a few times. The rearrangement joins TRBV7-2 to TRBJ2-7; maybe TRBD2 (7 bases). V dropped 1 base and J dropped 3 bases, with 13 bases sitting between them. Germline values: CDR1 SGHTA, CDR2 FQGNSA. There are 15 residues in the CDR3. As DNA, the CDR3 is TGTGCCAGCAGCTTAGAGGGGGGGGCGATCTACGAGCAGTACTTC. It specifies CASSLEGGAIYEQYF.

The V gene is TRBV5-1, the J gene TRBJ2-1; no clear D gene. The CDR3 contains 13 residues. CDR1 SGHRS and CDR2 YFSETQ come from the germline V gene. Trimming stripped 0 bases from V and 6 bases from J, with 7 bases between. The CDR3 reads CASSLALVNEQFF. The CDR3 region has the DNA TGCGCCAGCAGCTTGGCCCTAGTCAATGAGCAGTTCTTC.